Below are 2 T cell receptor beta chains sequenced from a single sample in a study of Graves' ophthalmopathy and Graves' hyperthyroidism. As the template, RNA transcripts were used to amplify TCR beta CDR3 regions. In the first round, RT-PCR was carried out with HTBI primers, and a multiplex PCR formed the second round. In TCRdb, the multiplex PCR reads were re-called with MiXCR into one record per CDR3 protein. Here the sample spans around 40,000 distinct CDR3 sequences, around 52% being singletons. The material sequenced was peripheral blood. These TCRs come from an adult man with Graves' ophthalmopathy.

This clonotype was seen many times. The genes are TRBV27 and TRBJ2-2; D is possibly TRBD2 (6 bases). Germline assignment: CDR1 MNHEY and CDR2 SMNVEV (reference sequence). Trimming shortened V by 4 bases and J by 5 bases, and 11 bases separated the two germline ends. The CDR3 totals 14 residues. For the CDR3, the DNA is TGTGCCAGCAGTTGGGGTGGAGGGACCGGGGAGCTGTTTTTT. It is translated as CASSWGGGTGELFF.

There are many counts of this clonotype. J is TRBJ1-2 and V is TRBV19; 8 positions match TRBD1. The ends lost 3 bases at V and 7 bases at J; junction bases unmatched: 4. The germline V gene encodes CDR1 LNHDA and CDR2 SQIVND (reference sequence). This CDR3 spans 13 amino acids. As DNA, the CDR3 is TGTGCCAGTAGTATCCCCGGGACAGGTGGCTACACCTTC. Translated, it gives CASSIPGTGGYTF.